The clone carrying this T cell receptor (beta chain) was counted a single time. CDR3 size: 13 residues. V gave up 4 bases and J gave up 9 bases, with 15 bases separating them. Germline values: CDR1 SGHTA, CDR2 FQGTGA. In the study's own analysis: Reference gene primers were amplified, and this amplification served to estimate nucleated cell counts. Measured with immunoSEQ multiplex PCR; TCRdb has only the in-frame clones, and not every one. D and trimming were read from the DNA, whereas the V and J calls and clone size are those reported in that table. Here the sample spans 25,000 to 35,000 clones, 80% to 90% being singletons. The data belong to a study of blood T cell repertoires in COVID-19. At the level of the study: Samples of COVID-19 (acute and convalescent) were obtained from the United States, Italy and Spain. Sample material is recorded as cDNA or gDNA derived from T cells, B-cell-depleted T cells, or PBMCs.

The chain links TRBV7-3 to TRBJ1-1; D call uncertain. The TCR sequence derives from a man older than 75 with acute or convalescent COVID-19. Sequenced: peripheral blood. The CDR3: CASSSSGGSKAFF. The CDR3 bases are TGTGCCAGCAGCTCCTCCGGAGGATCTAAAGCTTTCTTT.